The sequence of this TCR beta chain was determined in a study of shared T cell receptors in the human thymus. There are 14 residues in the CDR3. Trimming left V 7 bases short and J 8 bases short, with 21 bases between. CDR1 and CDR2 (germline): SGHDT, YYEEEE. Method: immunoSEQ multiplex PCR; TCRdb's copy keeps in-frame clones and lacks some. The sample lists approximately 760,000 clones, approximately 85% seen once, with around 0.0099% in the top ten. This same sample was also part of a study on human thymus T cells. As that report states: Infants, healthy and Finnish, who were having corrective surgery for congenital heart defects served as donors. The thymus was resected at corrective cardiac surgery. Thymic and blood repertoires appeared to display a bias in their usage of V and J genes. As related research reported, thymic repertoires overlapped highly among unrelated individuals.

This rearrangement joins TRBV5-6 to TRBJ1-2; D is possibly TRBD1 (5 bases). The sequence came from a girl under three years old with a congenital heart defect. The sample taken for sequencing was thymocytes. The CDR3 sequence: CASLQKNRQCGYTF. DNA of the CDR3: TGTGCCAGCCTCCAAAAGAACAGACAGTGCGGCTACACCTTC.